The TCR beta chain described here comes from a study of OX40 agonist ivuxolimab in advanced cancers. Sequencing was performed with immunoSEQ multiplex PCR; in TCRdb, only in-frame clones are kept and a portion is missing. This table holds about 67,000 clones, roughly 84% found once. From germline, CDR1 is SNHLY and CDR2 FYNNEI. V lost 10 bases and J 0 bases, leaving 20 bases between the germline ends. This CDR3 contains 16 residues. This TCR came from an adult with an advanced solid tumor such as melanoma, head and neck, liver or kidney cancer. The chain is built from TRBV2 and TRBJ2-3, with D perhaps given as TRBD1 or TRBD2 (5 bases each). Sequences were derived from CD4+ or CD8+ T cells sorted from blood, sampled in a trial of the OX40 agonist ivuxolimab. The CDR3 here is CATISKFRDSTDTQYF. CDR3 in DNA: TGTGCCACCATATCGAAATTCCGGGACAGCACAGATACGCAGTATTTT. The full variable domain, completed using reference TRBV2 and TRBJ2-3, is EPEVTQTPSHQVTQMGQEVILRCVPISNHLYFYWYRQILGQKVEFLVSFYNNEISEKSEIFDDQFSVERPDGSNFTLKIRSTKLEDSAMYFCATISKFRDSTDTQYFGPGTRLTVL.